Following are 30 T cell receptor beta chains from one sample sequenced in a study of blood T cell repertoires in COVID-19 (dated by TCRdb to about 2020). Libraries were constructed by the immunoSEQ multiplex PCR assay. The immuneACCESS repertoire file appears here via TCRdb, limited to in-frame rearrangements. These files lack a portion of the clones; in checked studies, under half of the deficit traces to unresolved V genes, and the cause of the others is not known. The sample yields more than 90,000 clones; about 81% were counted once. Roughly 18% of the sample is in the top ten clones. The sequenced sample consisted of peripheral blood. The receptors come from a man at least 80 years old with acute or convalescent COVID-19.

V usage is TRBV29-1 and J usage is TRBJ2-7; D unclear. This CDR3 has 12 residues. CDR1 is SQVTM and CDR2 is ANQGSEA in the germline V gene. Trimming took 4 bases from V and 2 from J, leaving 9 bases between them. CDR3 nucleotide sequence: TGCAGCGTTGGCGTCTCCACCTACGAGCAGTACTTC. This gives the protein CSVGVSTYEQYF.

The chain carries TRBV24-1 and TRBJ1-2; 7 bases line up with TRBD1. There are 11 residues in the CDR3. Trimming at V came to 7 bases and at J to 8 bases, leaving 3 bases not matched to a gene. The germline V gene has CDR1 KGHDR and CDR2 SFDVKD. As DNA, the CDR3 is TGTGCCACCAGCGGGACAGAAGGCTACACCTTC. Translation: CATSGTEGYTF.

With respect to this clone: The junction does not match germline at one end; this may be a read error. The chain carries TRBV14 and TRBJ2-3; TRBD1 matches 12 bases. Germline V gives CDR1 SGHDN, CDR2 FVKESK. CDR3 length equals 13 residues. The CDR3 reads CASSQRDRGLWSF. DNA of the CDR3: TGTGCCAGCAGCCAAAGGGACAGGGGGCTGTGGAGCTTT.

The CDR3 bases are TGTGCCAGCAGCGTAGGGCAGACAGCAGGCAATGAGCAGTTCTTC. It translates to CASSVGQTAGNEQFF. The chain recombines TRBV7-2 with TRBJ2-1, with D possibly being TRBD1 (5 bases). The CDR3 runs 15 residues. CDR1 and CDR2 from the germline V gene are SGHTA and FQGNSA. V was cut by 5 bases and J by 6 bases, with 17 bases left in between.

A few counts support this clone. This rearrangement joins TRBV9 to TRBJ1-4; TRBD1 might be the D (5 bases). CDR3 size: 15 residues. The V end lost 3 bases, the J end lost 6 bases, and 15 bases lay between the germline ends. Germline V CDR1 and CDR2: SGDLS, YYNGEE. CDR3 protein: CASSEEWGLDEKLFF. The DNA for the CDR3 is TGTGCCAGCAGCGAGGAATGGGGCCTAGATGAAAAACTGTTTTTT.

This chain connects TRBV28 to TRBJ1-4, with D perhaps matching TRBD1 (5 bases). V shed 6 bases and J shed 8 bases, with 22 bases lying between them. The CDR3 extends over 16 amino acids. The V gene's germline CDR1 is MDHEN and CDR2 SYDVKM. In DNA form, the CDR3 reads TGTGCCAGCAGCTTTCCGCGGGGGGGTATGGGCGAAAAACTGTTTTTT. Its translation: CASSFPRGGMGEKLFF.

The chain is built from TRBV5-1 and TRBJ2-3; TRBD1 matches at 8 bases. V trimming: 0 bases; J trimming: 5 bases; junction bases outside the gene matches: 5. CDR1 is SGHRS, CDR2 YFSETQ, per germline. This CDR3 has 15 residues. For the CDR3, the DNA is TGCGCCAGCAGCTTGGTCCAGGGGGCTGGAGATACGCAGTATTTT. Amino acids: CASSLVQGAGDTQYF.

V is TRBV5-1 and J is TRBJ1-3; no firm D call. The length of the CDR3 is 14 residues. CDR1 SGHRS and CDR2 YFSETQ come from the germline V gene. Trimming removed 4 bases from V and 2 bases from J, with 10 bases in between. The CDR3 spells CASSMQVTGNTIYF. In nucleotides, the CDR3 is TGCGCCAGCAGCATGCAGGTAACTGGAAACACCATATATTTT. The variable domain in full, with the rest retrieved from reference TRBV5-1 and TRBJ1-3, is KAGVTQTPRYLIKTRGQQVTLSCSPISGHRSVSWYQQTPGQGLQFLFEYFSETQRNKGNFPGRFSGRQFSNSRSEMNVSTLELGDSALYLCASSMQVTGNTIYFGEGSWLTVV.

V gene TRBV30 combines with J gene TRBJ2-5; possible D gene TRBD2, 6 bases. Trimming removed 2 bases from V and 4 bases from J, with 17 bases in between. The CDR3 covers 15 residues. The germline gives CDR1 GTSNPN, CDR2 SVGIG (reference sequence). This CDR3 is CAWSSGSRRAETQYF. Here the CDR3 DNA reads TGTGCCTGGAGTAGCGGGTCCCGTCGGGCAGAGACCCAGTACTTC.

A few counts support this clone. The chain uses TRBV12-5 and TRBJ2-1; 8 positions match TRBD1. The CDR3 contains 14 residues. J was trimmed by 8 bases and V by 6 bases; bases with no gene match: 9. Germline values: CDR1 LGHNT, CDR2 FRNRAP. The CDR3 coding sequence is TGTGCTAGTGGCCCGGGACAGGCCCTCGATGAGCAGTTCTTC. Its protein is CASGPGQALDEQFF.

This clone was seen more than once but under ten times. The chain uses TRBV19 and TRBJ2-3, with D possibly matching TRBD2 (5 bases). CDR3 length: 14 amino acids. From germline, CDR1 is LNHDA and CDR2 SQIVND (reference sequence). The ends were cut back, 7 bases at V and 4 bases at J, with 15 bases in the middle. The DNA of the CDR3 is TGTGCCAGTACCCCCGACCCGAGGGCAGATACGCAGTATTTT. This translates into CASTPDPRADTQYF.

This rearrangement joins TRBV5-6 to TRBJ1-1, with D possibly being TRBD1 (6 bases). The germline V gene encodes CDR1 SGHDT and CDR2 YYEEEE. This CDR3 region has 14 residues. Trimming removed 2 bases at V and 6 bases at J, with 14 bases between. CDR3 loop: CASSFGQSMAEAFF. The CDR3 DNA reads as TGTGCCAGCAGCTTCGGACAGAGTATGGCTGAAGCTTTCTTT.

The gene calls are TRBV24-1 and TRBJ1-2, with 7 nucleotides matching TRBD1. Germline CDR1 reads KGHDR; CDR2 reads SFDVKD. After removal of 5 bases from V and 3 bases from J, the junction contained 5 bases not matched to a gene. The CDR3 loop spans 14 amino acids. Written as DNA, the CDR3 is TGTGCCACCAGTGCCGGGGACAGTTACTATGGCTACACCTTC. Protein: CATSAGDSYYGYTF.

V gene TRBV3-1 (or the pseudogene TRBV3-2) combines with J gene TRBJ2-2, with TRBD2 matching 8 bases. Trimming removed 2 bases from V and 0 bases from J; junction bases left unmatched: 2. The CDR3 runs 16 residues. Germline CDR1 LGHDT, CDR2 YNNKEL (reference sequence). CDR3 DNA: TGTGCCAGCAGCCAACCCGGGGGGGCGAACACCGGGGAGCTGTTTTTT. It codes for CASSQPGGANTGELFF.

The V and J genes are TRBV4-3 and TRBJ1-4; D is uncertain. The CDR3 length is 15 residues. Deletions cut 0 bases from V and 5 bases from J, with 10 bases between. Germline V gene data show CDR1 as LGHNA and CDR2 as YSLEER. This chain's CDR3 is CASSQDLARNEKLFF. The DNA of the CDR3 is TGCGCCAGCAGCCAAGATCTAGCCAGGAATGAAAAACTGTTTTTT.

V and J are TRBV3-1 (or the pseudogene TRBV3-2) and TRBJ2-1; TRBD1 agrees at 8 bases. The CDR3 has 13 amino acids. Germline V gene sequence: CDR1 LGHDT, CDR2 YNNKEL (reference sequence). V shed 4 bases, J shed 8 bases, and the junction held 4 bases outside the gene matches. The CDR3 here is CASSPDREHEQFF. The CDR3 DNA follows: TGTGCCAGCAGCCCGGACAGGGAACATGAGCAGTTCTTC.

The V gene is TRBV7-2, the J gene TRBJ1-6; no clear D gene. Germline assignment: CDR1 SGHTA and CDR2 FQGNSA. The CDR3 consists of 14 residues. With 1 base removed from V and 6 bases from J, the gap between germline ends came to 7 bases. CDR3 loop: CASSLVQVNSPLHF. CDR3 DNA: TGTGCCAGCAGCTTAGTCCAGGTTAATTCACCCCTCCACTTT.

The chain's CDR3 is CASSQDVQAYEQYF. In nucleotides, the CDR3 is TGCGCCAGCAGCCAAGATGTCCAGGCCTACGAGCAGTACTTC. The chain couples TRBV4-1 to TRBJ2-7; the D is unclear. With 0 bases removed from V and 2 bases from J, the gap between germline ends came to 8 bases. CDR3 size: 14 residues. CDR1 and CDR2 from the germline V gene are MGHRA and YSYEKL.

V and J are TRBV30 and TRBJ2-2; D unresolved. CDR3 size: 12 residues. Trimming shortened V by 2 bases and J by 8 bases, and 9 bases separated the two germline ends. Germline assignment: CDR1 GTSNPN and CDR2 SVGIG (reference sequence). Here the CDR3 reads CAWSPRPGELFF. The CDR3 DNA sequence: TGTGCCTGGAGTCCTCGTCCGGGGGAGCTGTTTTTT. The full variable domain, with the rest looked up from reference TRBV30 and TRBJ2-2, is SQTIHQWPATLVQPVGSPLSLECTVEGTSNPNLYWYRQAAGRGLQLLFYSVGIGQISSEVPQNLSASRPQDRQFILSSKKLLLSDSGFYLCAWSPRPGELFFGEGSRLTVL.

This clone was found a few times. This chain links TRBV19 with TRBJ1-5; 10 bases map to TRBD1. CDR3 size: 16 residues. CDR1 is LNHDA, CDR2 SQIVND, per germline (reference sequence). The trim removed 4 bases at V and 6 bases at J, leaving 9 bases unmatched. The CDR3 bases are TGTGCCAGTAGTAGTGCCGGGACAGGGGATTTTCAGCCCCAGCATTTT. Protein product: CASSSAGTGDFQPQHF.

The V call is TRBV7-9, the J call TRBJ1-2; 9 positions agree with TRBD1. The V gene end was trimmed by 5 bases and the J gene end by 3 bases; junction bases not matched to a gene: 13. The CDR3 has 17 residues. Germline V gene sequence: CDR1 SEHNR, CDR2 FQNEAQ (reference sequence). CDR3 bases: TGTGCCAGCAGCCCCTTATGGGACAGGGATTCTTACTATGGCTACACCTTC. This sequence encodes CASSPLWDRDSYYGYTF.

The J gene is TRBJ2-1, the V gene TRBV5-4; 10 bases are shared with TRBD2. Trimming at V came to 6 bases and at J to 6 bases, leaving 9 bases not matched to a gene. CDR1 SGHNT and CDR2 YYREEE come from the germline V gene (reference sequence). The CDR3 contains 15 residues. In nucleotides, the CDR3 is TGTGCCAGCACCCCCCCCAGCGGGAGGGGCAATGAGCAGTTCTTC. Translation: CASTPPSGRGNEQFF.

The chain employs TRBV6-2 or TRBV6-3 and TRBJ1-5; 8 positions match TRBD1. This CDR3 contains 13 residues. Trimming took 6 bases from V and 7 from J; bases not matched to a gene: 5. Germline V CDR1 and CDR2: MNHEY, SVGEGT. In DNA, the CDR3 is TGTGCCAGCAGCCCCCAGGGGGCCCAGCCCCAGCATTTT. As protein: CASSPQGAQPQHF.

The CDR3 coding sequence is TGTGCCAGCAGCCACCAGACAGGGGGCATAGAGACCCAGTACTTC. Amino acid sequence: CASSHQTGGIETQYF. The chain couples TRBV7-9 to TRBJ2-5; 10 bases line up with TRBD1. CDR1 is SEHNR and CDR2 is FQNEAQ in the germline V gene (reference sequence). V trimming: 5 bases; J trimming: 4 bases; junction bases outside the gene matches: 7. The CDR3 is made up of 15 amino acids.

V gene TRBV5-1 combines with J gene TRBJ2-3, with 7 positions matching TRBD2. The CDR3 consists of 15 residues. V trimming: 2 bases; J trimming: 2 bases; junction bases outside the gene matches: 5. CDR1 SGHRS and CDR2 YFSETQ come from the germline V gene. The CDR3 DNA reads TGCGCCAGCAGCTTAAACGGGGGGTCCACAGATACGCAGTATTTT. It yields the protein CASSLNGGSTDTQYF.

The V call is TRBV6-2 or TRBV6-3, the J call TRBJ1-5; 7 bases line up with TRBD1. After removal of 0 bases from V and 6 bases from J, the junction contained 2 bases not matched to a gene. From germline, CDR1 is MNHEY and CDR2 SVGEGT. The CDR3 spans 14 residues. CDR3 nucleotides: TGTGCCAGCAGTTACTCGACAGGGAGTCAGCCCCAGCATTTT. Protein: CASSYSTGSQPQHF.

The DNA of the CDR3 is TGCAGCGTTGAAAGTCAGGGGGGCGGTCAGACTGGCTACACCTTC. This encodes CSVESQGGGQTGYTF. The chain uses TRBV29-1 and TRBJ1-2; TRBD1 aligns across 7 bases. The CDR3 has 15 amino acids. Germline CDR1 reads SQVTM; CDR2 reads ANQGSEA. Trimming cost V 2 bases and J 7 bases; bases outside gene matches: 13.

This clone was seen once. The V and J genes are TRBV18 and TRBJ2-3; D unclear. The CDR3 runs to 14 residues. V was cut by 0 bases and J by 4 bases, with 8 bases left in between. Germline values: CDR1 KGHSH, CDR2 LQKENI. CDR3 loop: CASSPPSEADTQYF. The CDR3 nucleotides are TGTGCCAGCTCACCACCGTCCGAGGCAGATACGCAGTATTTT.

This chain connects TRBV18 to TRBJ1-5; 7 positions agree with TRBD1. The germline V gene encodes CDR1 KGHSH and CDR2 LQKENI. The CDR3 is made up of 14 amino acids. The V and J ends lost 6 bases and 4 bases, in that order; junction bases with no gene match: 6. CDR3 sequence (DNA): TGTGCCAGCTCCCCGACAGGGCTAAATCAGCCCCAGCATTTT. Translated: CASSPTGLNQPQHF.

The V and J genes are TRBV11-3 and TRBJ2-6; D gene uncertain. The ends were cut back, 5 bases at V and 0 bases at J, with 14 bases in the middle. Germline V lookup: CDR1 SGHNT, CDR2 YENEEA. The CDR3 has 17 amino acids. CDR3 coding DNA: TGTGCCAGCAGCACCAGTGGGCCCAGCTCTGGGGCCAACGTCCTGACTTTC. Residues: CASSTSGPSSGANVLTF.